A single sample is the source of the 14 T cell receptor delta chains below, sequenced in a study of Vδ1+ human thymocytes. General study results and limits: In the thymus, TRG and TRD repertoires looked highly polyclonal with Gaussian CDR3 lengths.

RNA was extracted from the cells and then reverse transcribed. Pooled V-gene forward primers with one constant-region reverse primer generated the CDR3 amplicons by multiplex PCR. TCRdb reanalyzed the multiplex PCR reads using CATT. The sample holds about 54,000 delta-chain clones, less than 20% seen once. What these receptors recognize is not known. Input material: Vdelta1+ gamma-delta thymocytes from the thymus. Indicated subset: FACS-sorted CD3+ TCRalphabeta- TCRVdelta1+ TCRVdelta2- thymocytes. Every receptor here comes from a boy under two years old who had congenital heart surgery.

The chain joins TRDV1 to TRDJ1, with 9 bases lining up with TRDD3. Looked up from germline, CDR1 is TSWWSYY and CDR2 is QGS. CDR3 size: 21 residues. V gave up 4 bases and J gave up 3 bases; unmatched junction bases: 24. The CDR3 spells CALGGGPSSLPGGWVADKLIF. CDR3 nucleotide sequence: TGTGCTCTTGGGGGAGGGCCTTCCTCCCTTCCTGGGGGATGGGTCGCCGATAAACTCATCTTT.

This clone occurred a few times. V gene TRDV1 combines with J gene TRDJ1, with a possible D match to TRDD3 (6 bases). This CDR3 is 19 amino acids long. Germline CDR1 reads TSWWSYY; CDR2 reads QGS. V lost 1 base and J lost 6, with 27 bases in between. The CDR3: CALGEPPPGRLYWEHKLIF. CDR3 in DNA: TGTGCTCTTGGGGAACCCCCCCCTGGAAGACTGTACTGGGAGCATAAACTCATCTTT.

The genes are TRDV1 and TRDJ1, with 7 bases matching TRDD2. This CDR3 is 16 amino acids long. V lost 4 bases and J lost 4; bases outside the gene matches: 12. The germline CDR1 and CDR2 sequences are TSWWSYY and QGS. For the CDR3, the DNA is TGTGCTCTTGGGGCCCCCCTTCCTTTCGAGCGCGATAAACTCATCTTT. Translating gives CALGAPLPFERDKLIF.

As concerns this clone: The germline gene is not matched at one end of the junction; a read error may be the cause. V is TRDV1 and J is TRDJ1; the match to TRDD3 covers 8 bases. CDR3 length: 21 residues. Looked up from germline, CDR1 is TSWWSYY and CDR2 is QGS. CDR3 coding DNA: TGTGCTCTTGGTGAACCGCTCCACTACGGGTTACTGGGGGCTCCGAGGGGTAAACTCATCTTT. The encoded protein is CALGEPLHYGLLGAPRGKLIF.

Comments on this clone: The same CDR3 is also encoded by other DNA sequences in this sample. V gene TRDV2 combines with J gene TRDJ1; 13 nucleotides agree with TRDD3. J lost 5 bases, V lost 0 bases, and 11 bases had no gene match. From germline, CDR1 is GEAIGNYY and CDR2 EKD. The CDR3 totals 18 residues. In DNA, the CDR3 is TGTGCCTGTGACACCGATACTGGGGGATACGCCGATACGGATAAACTCATCTTT. It translates to CACDTDTGGYADTDKLIF.

Many counts were recorded for this clone. This chain links TRDV2 with TRDJ1, with 10 bases aligning to TRDD3. Germline V gene sequence: CDR1 GEAIGNYY, CDR2 EKD. Trimming took 0 bases from V and 0 from J; bases not matched to a gene: 24. The CDR3 spans 23 residues. The CDR3 sequence is CACDTVACLRGGYPNPYTDKLIF. In nucleotides, the CDR3 is TGTGCCTGTGACACCGTAGCATGCCTGCGTGGGGGATACCCGAACCCGTACACCGATAAACTCATCTTT.

The chain recombines TRDV1 with TRDJ1; 9 nucleotides agree with TRDD3. Per germline, CDR1 TSWWSYY and CDR2 QGS. J lost 4 bases, V lost 1 base, and 19 bases had no gene match. The CDR3 has 20 residues. This chain's CDR3 is CALGEPYPERDTGGNDKLIF. In nucleotides, the CDR3 is TGTGCTCTTGGGGAACCCTATCCCGAGCGCGATACTGGGGGAAACGATAAACTCATCTTT.

The chain employs TRDV1 and TRDJ1, with D perhaps TRDD2 (9 bases). V shed 4 bases and J shed 4 bases, with 28 bases lying between them. Germline CDR1 and CDR2: TSWWSYY and QGS. CDR3 size: 19 residues. For the CDR3, the DNA is TGTGCTCTTGGGGCCCCAACCCTTCCTACTTGGGGGATGAGCGATAAACTCATCTTT. Its protein product is CALGAPTLPTWGMSDKLIF.

V gene TRAV29/DV5 combines with J gene TRDJ1; 7 nucleotides align to TRDD3. After removal of 2 bases from V and 6 bases from J, the junction contained 10 bases not matched to a gene. The germline V gene encodes CDR1 NSMFDY and CDR2 ISSIKDK. The CDR3 is made up of 14 amino acids. Here the CDR3 DNA reads TGTGCAGCAAGGGCTAGGCTGGGGGGGAATAAACTCATCTTT. As protein: CAARARLGGNKLIF.

The J gene is TRDJ1, the V gene TRAV29/DV5, with D perhaps matching TRDD3 (6 bases). Germline assignment: CDR1 NSMFDY and CDR2 ISSIKDK. This CDR3 region has 15 residues. The V gene lost 0 bases and the J gene lost 0 bases, with 12 bases spanning the gap. The CDR3 DNA reads TGTGCAGCAAGCGTAGTAGGGGATCACACCGATAAACTCATCTTT. This sequence encodes CAASVVGDHTDKLIF.

The gene calls are TRDV1 and TRDJ2, with 10 nucleotides matching TRDD3. Trimming took 5 bases from V and 4 from J; bases not matched to a gene: 13. CDR3 length: 18 amino acids. Germline CDR1 reads TSWWSYY; CDR2 reads QGS. The CDR3 loop is CALGIRPLLGDRTAQLFF. The CDR3 region has the DNA TGTGCTCTTGGGATACGTCCCCTACTGGGGGATCGGACAGCACAACTCTTCTTT.

This clone was detected only a few times. V and J are TRDV1 and TRDJ1, with no clear D. Looked up from germline, CDR1 is TSWWSYY and CDR2 is QGS. The CDR3 covers 15 residues. The V end was cut by 1 base, the J end by 4 bases, with 13 bases between. CDR3 residues: CALGEPPIRRDKLIF. The DNA of the CDR3 is TGTGCTCTTGGGGAACCTCCCATTCGGCGCGATAAACTCATCTTT.

V gene TRDV1 combines with J gene TRDJ1; 12 bases are shared with TRDD3. The length of the CDR3 is 19 residues. CDR1 is TSWWSYY, CDR2 QGS, per germline. Losses at the gene ends were 9 bases for V and 5 bases for J; bases not matched to a gene: 22. CDR3 in DNA: TGTGCTCTCAGGACCGGTCCCCTTATACTGGGGGATACAACAGATAAACTCATCTTT. Translated, it gives CALRTGPLILGDTTDKLIF.

This clone has just a few counts. A much larger clone differs by one base, so this may be a read error. The J gene is TRDJ1, the V gene TRAV29/DV5, with 9 nucleotides matching TRDD2. The CDR3 is 14 residues long. Trimming removed 4 bases from V and 11 bases from J; junction bases left unmatched: 15. CDR1 and CDR2 from the germline V gene are NSMFDY and ISSIKDK. CDR3 DNA: TGTGCAGCACTGCCTTCCTACCGTTGCTGGAATCTCATCTTT. Translation gives CAALPSYRCWNLIF.